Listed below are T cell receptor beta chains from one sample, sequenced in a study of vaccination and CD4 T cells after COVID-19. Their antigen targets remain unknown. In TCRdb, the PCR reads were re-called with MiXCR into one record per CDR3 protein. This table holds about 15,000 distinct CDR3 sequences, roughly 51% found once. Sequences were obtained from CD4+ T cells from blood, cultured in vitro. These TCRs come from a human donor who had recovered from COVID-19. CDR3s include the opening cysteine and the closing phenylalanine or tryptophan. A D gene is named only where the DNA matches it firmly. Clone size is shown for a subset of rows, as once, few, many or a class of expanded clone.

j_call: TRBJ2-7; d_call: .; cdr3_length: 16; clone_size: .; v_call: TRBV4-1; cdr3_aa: CASSQVDILTYHEQYF; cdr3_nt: TGCGCCAGCAGCCAAGTCGATATCCTTACTTATCACGAGCAGTACTTC
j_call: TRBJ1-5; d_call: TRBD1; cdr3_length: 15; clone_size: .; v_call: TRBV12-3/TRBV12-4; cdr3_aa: CASSPQWDRAQPQHF; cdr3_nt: TGTGCCAGCAGTCCTCAGTGGGACAGAGCACAGCCCCAGCATTTT
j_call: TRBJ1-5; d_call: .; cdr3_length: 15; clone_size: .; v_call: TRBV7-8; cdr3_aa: CASSPMGPTNQPQHF; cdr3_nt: TGTGCCAGCAGCCCTATGGGACCGACCAATCAGCCCCAGCATTTT
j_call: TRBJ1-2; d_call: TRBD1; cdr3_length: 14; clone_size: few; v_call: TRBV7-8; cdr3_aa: CASSSGWTGEGYTF; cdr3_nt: TGTGCCAGCAGCTCCGGATGGACAGGGGAGGGCTACACCTTC
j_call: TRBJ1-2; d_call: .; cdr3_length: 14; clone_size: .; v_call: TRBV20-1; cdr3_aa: CSARVTGTKDGYTF; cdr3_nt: TGCAGTGCTAGAGTAACCGGGACAAAGGATGGCTACACCTTC
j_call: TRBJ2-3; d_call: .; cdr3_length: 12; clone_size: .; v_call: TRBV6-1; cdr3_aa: CATSQSRGTQYF; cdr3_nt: TGTGCCACCTCCCAAAGCAGGGGAACGCAGTATTTT
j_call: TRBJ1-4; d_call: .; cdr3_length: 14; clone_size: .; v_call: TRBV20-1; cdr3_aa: CSARPRDKYEKLFF; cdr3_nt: TGCAGTGCTAGACCCCGGGACAAGTATGAAAAACTGTTTTTT
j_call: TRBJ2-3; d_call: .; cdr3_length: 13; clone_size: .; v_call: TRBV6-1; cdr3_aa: CATLDSGQDTQYF; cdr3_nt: TGTGCCACCCTGGACTCGGGGCAAGATACGCAGTATTTT
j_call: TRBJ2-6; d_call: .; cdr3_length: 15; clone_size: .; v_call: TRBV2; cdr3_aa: CASSQEDSGANVLTF; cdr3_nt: TGTGCCAGCAGTCAAGAGGACTCTGGGGCCAACGTCCTGACTTTC
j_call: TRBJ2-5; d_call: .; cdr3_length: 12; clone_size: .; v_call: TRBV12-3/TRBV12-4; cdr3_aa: CASSFREETQYF; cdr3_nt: TGTGCCAGCAGTTTCCGGGAGGAGACCCAGTACTTC
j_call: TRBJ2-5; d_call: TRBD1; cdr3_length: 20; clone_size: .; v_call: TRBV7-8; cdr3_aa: CASSLVLDRGGLGHTETQYF; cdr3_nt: TGTGCCAGCAGCCTTGTTCTCGACAGGGGCGGACTGGGGCATACGGAGACCCAGTACTTC
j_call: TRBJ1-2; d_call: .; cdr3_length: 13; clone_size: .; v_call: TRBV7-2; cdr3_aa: CASSLARLDGYTF; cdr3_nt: TGTGCCAGCAGCTTAGCTAGACTAGATGGCTACACCTTC
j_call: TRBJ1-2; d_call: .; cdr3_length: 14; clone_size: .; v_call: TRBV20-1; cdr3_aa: CSASTNGIKGGYTF; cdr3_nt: TGCAGTGCAAGCACCAACGGGATAAAGGGCGGCTACACCTTC
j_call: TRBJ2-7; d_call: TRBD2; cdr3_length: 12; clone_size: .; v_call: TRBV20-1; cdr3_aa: CSAGRGDFEQYF; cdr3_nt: TGCAGTGCTGGGCGGGGGGACTTCGAGCAGTACTTC
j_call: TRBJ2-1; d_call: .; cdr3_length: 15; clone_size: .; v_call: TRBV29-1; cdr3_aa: CSVSGTPSSYNEQFF; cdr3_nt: TGCAGCGTTTCCGGGACGCCAAGCTCCTACAATGAGCAGTTCTTC
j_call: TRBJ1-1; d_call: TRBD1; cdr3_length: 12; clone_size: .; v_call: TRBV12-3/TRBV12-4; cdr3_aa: CASSSGTGRKGF; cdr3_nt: TGTGCCAGCAGTTCGGGGACAGGTCGGAAGGGGTTT
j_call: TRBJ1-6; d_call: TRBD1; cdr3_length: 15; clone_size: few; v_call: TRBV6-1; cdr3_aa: CASRPGTVLYSPLHF; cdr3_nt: TGTGCCAGCAGACCCGGGACAGTTCTATATTCACCCCTCCACTTT
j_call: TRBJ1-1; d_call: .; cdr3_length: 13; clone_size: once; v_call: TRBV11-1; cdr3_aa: CASSPRGGTEAFF; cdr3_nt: TGTGCCAGCAGCCCGAGAGGTGGCACTGAAGCTTTCTTT
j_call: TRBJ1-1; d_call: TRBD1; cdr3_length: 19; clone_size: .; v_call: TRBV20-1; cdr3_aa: CSARDLRYDRGLGVTEAFF; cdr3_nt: TGCAGTGCTAGAGATCTGCGGTACGACAGGGGGTTAGGAGTAACTGAAGCTTTCTTT
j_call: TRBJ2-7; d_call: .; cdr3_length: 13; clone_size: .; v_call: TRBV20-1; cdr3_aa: CSARAGGGYEQYF; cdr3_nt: TGCAGTGCTAGGGCCGGGGGAGGCTACGAGCAGTACTTC
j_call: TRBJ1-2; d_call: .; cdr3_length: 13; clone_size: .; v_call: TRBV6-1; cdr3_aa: CASSLDPNYGYTF; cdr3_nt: TGTGCCAGCAGCCTAGACCCTAACTATGGCTACACCTTC
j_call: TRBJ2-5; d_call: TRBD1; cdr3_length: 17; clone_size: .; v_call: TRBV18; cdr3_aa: CASSPPGTGNLRETQYF; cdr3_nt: TGTGCCAGCTCACCACCCGGGACAGGCAACCTAAGGGAGACCCAGTACTTC
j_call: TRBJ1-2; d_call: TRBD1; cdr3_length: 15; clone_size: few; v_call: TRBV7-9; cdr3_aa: CASSPRDRYNYGYTF; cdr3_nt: TGTGCCAGCAGCCCAAGGGACAGATATAACTATGGCTACACCTTC
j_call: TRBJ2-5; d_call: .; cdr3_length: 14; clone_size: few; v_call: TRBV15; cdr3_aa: CATSRIKLEETQYF; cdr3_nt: TGTGCCACCAGCAGAATAAAACTCGAGGAGACCCAGTACTTC
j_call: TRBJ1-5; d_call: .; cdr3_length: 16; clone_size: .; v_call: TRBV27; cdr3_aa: CASSLSYHRLNQPQHF; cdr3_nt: TGTGCCAGCAGTTTATCCTATCACAGGCTTAATCAGCCCCAGCATTTT
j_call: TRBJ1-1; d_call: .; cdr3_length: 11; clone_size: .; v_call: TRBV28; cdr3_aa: CASSLLWRAFF; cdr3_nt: TGTGCCAGCAGTTTACTATGGAGGGCTTTCTTT
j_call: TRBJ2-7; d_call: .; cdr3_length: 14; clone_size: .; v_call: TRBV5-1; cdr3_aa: CASSWGTGPYEQYF; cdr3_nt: TGCGCCAGCAGCTGGGGGACGGGGCCCTACGAGCAGTACTTC
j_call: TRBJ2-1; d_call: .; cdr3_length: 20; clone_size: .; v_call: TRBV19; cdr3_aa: CASSIAGGVRGGMAYNEQFF; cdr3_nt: TGTGCCAGTAGTATAGCAGGGGGCGTACGGGGGGGCATGGCCTACAATGAGCAGTTCTTC
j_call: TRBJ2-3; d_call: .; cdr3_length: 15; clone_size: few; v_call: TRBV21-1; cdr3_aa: CASSPRRRSIDTQYF; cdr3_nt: TGTGCCAGCAGCCCTCGCCGTCGAAGTATAGATACGCAGTATTTT
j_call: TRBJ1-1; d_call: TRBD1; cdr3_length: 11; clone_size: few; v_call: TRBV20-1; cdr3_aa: CSAQDRAEAFF; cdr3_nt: TGCAGTGCCCAGGACAGGGCTGAAGCTTTCTTT
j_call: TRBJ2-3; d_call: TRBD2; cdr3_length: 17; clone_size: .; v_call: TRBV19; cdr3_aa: CASRGLGLAGGTDTQYF; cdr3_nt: TGTGCCAGTAGAGGATTAGGACTAGCGGGAGGAACAGATACGCAGTATTTT
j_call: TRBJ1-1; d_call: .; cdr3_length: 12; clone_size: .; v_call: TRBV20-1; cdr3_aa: CSVQGMNTEAFF; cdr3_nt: TGCAGTGTCCAGGGTATGAACACTGAAGCTTTCTTT
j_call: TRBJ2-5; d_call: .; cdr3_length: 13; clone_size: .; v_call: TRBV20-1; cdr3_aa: CSANLDPQETQYF; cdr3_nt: TGCAGTGCTAATTTAGATCCGCAAGAGACCCAGTACTTC
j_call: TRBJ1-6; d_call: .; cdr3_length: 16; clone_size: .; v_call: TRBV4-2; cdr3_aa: CASSQDGRRVDSPLHF; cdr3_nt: TGTGCCAGCAGCCAAGATGGTCGCAGGGTGGATTCACCCCTCCACTTT
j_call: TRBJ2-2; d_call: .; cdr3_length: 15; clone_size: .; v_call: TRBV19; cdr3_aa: CASSINAGYTGELFF; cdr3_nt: TGTGCCAGTAGTATTAACGCCGGATACACCGGGGAGCTGTTTTTT